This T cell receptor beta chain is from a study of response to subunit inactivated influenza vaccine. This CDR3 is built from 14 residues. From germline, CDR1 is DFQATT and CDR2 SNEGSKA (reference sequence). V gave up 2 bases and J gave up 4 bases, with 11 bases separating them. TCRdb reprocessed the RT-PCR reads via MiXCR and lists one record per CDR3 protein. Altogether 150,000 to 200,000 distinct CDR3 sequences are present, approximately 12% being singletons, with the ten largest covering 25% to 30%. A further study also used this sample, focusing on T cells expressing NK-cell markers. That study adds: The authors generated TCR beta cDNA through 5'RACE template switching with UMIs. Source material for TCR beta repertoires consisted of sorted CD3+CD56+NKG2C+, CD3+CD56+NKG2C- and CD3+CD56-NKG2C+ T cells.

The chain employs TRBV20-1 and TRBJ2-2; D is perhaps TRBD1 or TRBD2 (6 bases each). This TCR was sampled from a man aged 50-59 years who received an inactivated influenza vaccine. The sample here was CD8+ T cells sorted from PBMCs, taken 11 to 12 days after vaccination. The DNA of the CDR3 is TGCAGTGCTAGATGGGGGGCCGGCACCGGGGAGCTGTTTTTT. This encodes CSARWGAGTGELFF.